Presented here are 5 T cell receptor beta chains from one specimen sequenced in a study of blood T cell repertoires in COVID-19. Method: immunoSEQ multiplex PCR; TCRdb's copy keeps in-frame clones and lacks some. The table has about 59,000 clones, 70% to 80% seen once. Sequenced sample: peripheral blood. The receptors stem from a man older than 75 with acute or convalescent COVID-19.

The CDR3 DNA is TGTGCCAGCTCATCGGGACAGGGGATCGCCTACGAGCAGTACTTC. Protein product: CASSSGQGIAYEQYF. The chain employs TRBV18 and TRBJ2-7; 10 bases match TRBD1. The J segment lost 2 bases and the V segment lost 5 bases, leaving 6 bases of the junction unmatched. This CDR3 comprises 15 residues. In germline, CDR1 is KGHSH, CDR2 LQKENI.

The rearrangement joins TRBV5-1 to TRBJ2-5; 13 nucleotides agree with TRBD2. The junction had 3 bases not matched to a gene; V was cut back by 2 bases and J by 5 bases. Germline CDR1 and CDR2: SGHRS and YFSETQ. The CDR3 covers 15 residues. The CDR3 DNA reads as TGCGCCAGCAGCTTAGGACTAGCGGGAGTGGAGACCCAGTACTTC. Its translation is CASSLGLAGVETQYF.

This rearrangement joins TRBV5-5 to TRBJ1-2, with D unclear. Germline lookup yields CDR1 SGHKS and CDR2 YYEKEE (reference sequence). CDR3 length: 13 residues. Trimming stripped 4 bases from V and 4 bases from J, with 11 bases between. The CDR3 reads CASSTVASYGYTF. The DNA for the CDR3 is TGTGCCAGCAGCACAGTGGCCAGCTATGGCTACACCTTC.

The rearrangement uses TRBV3-1 (or the pseudogene TRBV3-2) and TRBJ1-1; D is perhaps TRBD1 (6 bases). CDR3 length equals 13 residues. V lost 3 bases and J lost 6, with 11 bases in between. Germline CDR1 LGHDT, CDR2 YNNKEL (reference sequence). CDR3 loop: CASSHDRRSEAFF. The CDR3 coding sequence is TGTGCCAGCAGCCACGACAGGAGATCTGAAGCTTTCTTT.

The chain joins TRBV19 to TRBJ1-1, with TRBD1 as a possible D gene (6 bases). The germline V gene encodes CDR1 LNHDA and CDR2 SQIVND (reference sequence). The length of the CDR3 is 13 residues. Trimming stripped 5 bases from V and 4 bases from J, with 11 bases between. CDR3 bases: TGTGCCAGTAGTGTCCAGGGGCGCACTGAAGCTTTCTTT. It encodes CASSVQGRTEAFF.